This TCR beta chain was profiled in a study of beta chain features in type 1 diabetes. The study's findings and limits: Junctions at VDJ sites from type 1 diabetes patients had fewer insertions and more deletions. The question left open here concerned HLA type influencing TCRB rearrangement.

On this clone itself: The antigen is undetermined.

The CDR3 is 15 amino acids. Germline assignment: CDR1 MNHEY and CDR2 SMNVEV (reference sequence). The ends were cut back, 2 bases at V and 7 bases at J, with 12 bases in the middle. Investigators reverse transcribed all isolated RNA, so they sequenced expressed TCRB transcripts. Assay: immunoSEQ multiplex PCR; the TCRdb copy retains only in-frame clones and omits some. The sample carries 300,000 to 350,000 clones, 11% to 15% recorded once. Every donor provided one heparinised blood draw, which averaged around 110 mL. Purity exceeding 98% was reached by all sorted populations. Sequencing used central memory CD4+ T cells from blood. The sequence was collected from a man in his thirties or forties in good health. The chain uses TRBV27 and TRBJ1-6; D is perhaps TRBD1 (5 bases). CDR3 region: CASSLLRGSNSPLHF. The CDR3 bases are TGTGCCAGCAGTTTACTAAGGGGATCGAATTCACCCCTCCACTTT.